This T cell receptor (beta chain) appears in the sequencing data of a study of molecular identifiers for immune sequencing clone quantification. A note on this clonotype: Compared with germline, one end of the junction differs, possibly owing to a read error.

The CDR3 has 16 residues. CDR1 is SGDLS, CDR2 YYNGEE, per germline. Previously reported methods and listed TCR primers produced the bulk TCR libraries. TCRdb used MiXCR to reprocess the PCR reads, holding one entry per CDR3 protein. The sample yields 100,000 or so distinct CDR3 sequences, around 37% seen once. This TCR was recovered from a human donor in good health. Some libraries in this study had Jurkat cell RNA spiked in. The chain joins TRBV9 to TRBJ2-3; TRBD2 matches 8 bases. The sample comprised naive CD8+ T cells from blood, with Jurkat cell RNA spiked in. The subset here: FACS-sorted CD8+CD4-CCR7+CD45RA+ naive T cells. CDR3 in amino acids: CACSAAAGAGTDTQYF. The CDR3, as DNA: TGTGCCTGCAGCGCCGCAGCGGGAGCTGGAACAGATACGCAGTATTTT. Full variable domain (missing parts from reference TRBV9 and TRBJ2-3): DSGVTQTPKHLITATGQRVTLRCSPRSGDLSVYWYQQSLDQGLQFLIQYYNGEERAKGNILERFSAQQFPDLHSELNLSSLELGDSALYFCACSAAAGAGTDTQYFGPGTRLTVL.